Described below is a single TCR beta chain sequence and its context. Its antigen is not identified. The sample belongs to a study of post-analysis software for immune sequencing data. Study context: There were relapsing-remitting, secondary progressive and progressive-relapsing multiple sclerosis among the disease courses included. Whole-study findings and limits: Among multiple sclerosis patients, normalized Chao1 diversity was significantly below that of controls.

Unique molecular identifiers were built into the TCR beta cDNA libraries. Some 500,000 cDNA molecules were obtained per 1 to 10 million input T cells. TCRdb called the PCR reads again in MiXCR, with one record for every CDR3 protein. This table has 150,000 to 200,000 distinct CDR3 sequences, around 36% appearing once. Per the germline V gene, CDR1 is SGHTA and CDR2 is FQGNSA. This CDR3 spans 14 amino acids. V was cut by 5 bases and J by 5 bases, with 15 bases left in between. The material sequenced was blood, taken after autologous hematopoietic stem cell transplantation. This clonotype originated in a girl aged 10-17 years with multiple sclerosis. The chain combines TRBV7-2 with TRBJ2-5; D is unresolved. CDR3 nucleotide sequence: TGTGCCAGCAGCCCCGGTCCCTATACGGAGACCCAGTACTTC. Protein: CASSPGPYTETQYF.